The clone carrying this T cell receptor beta chain showed up many times. This sample is drawn from a study of T-cell memory formation after mild COVID-19. V dropped 2 bases and J dropped 0; count of bases not matched to a gene: 8. This CDR3 contains 17 residues. The germline gives CDR1 SGHTA, CDR2 FQGNSA. A single record per CDR3 protein comes from TCRdb applying MiXCR to the 5' RACE reads. Of approximately 150,000 distinct CDR3 sequences listed, about 14% are singletons. Sequencing input: PBMCs or a T cell subset sorted from them (not recorded which). The receptor was derived from an adult woman who had mild COVID-19 (a few samples of this study predate the infection). Cell type and time point are not known. The chain recombines TRBV7-2 with TRBJ2-3; 7 bases are shared with TRBD2. As DNA, the CDR3 is TGTGCCAGCAGCTTATTGGGCGGGGGTACTAGCACAGATACGCAGTATTTT. Translation gives CASSLLGGGTSTDTQYF. Based on the CDR3 plus reference TRBV7-2 and TRBJ2-3, the full variable domain is GAGVSQSPSNKVTEKGKDVELRCDPISGHTALYWYRQSLGQGLEFLIYFQGNSAPDKSGLPSDRFSAERTGGSVSTLTIQRTQQEDSAVYLCASSLLGGGTSTDTQYFGPGTRLTVL.